The 15 T cell receptor beta chains listed next were all sequenced from one sample in a study of OX40 agonist ivuxolimab in advanced cancers. The method was immunoSEQ multiplex PCR; TCRdb's version includes in-frame clones alone and lacks a portion of them. The data contain about 73,000 clones, 80% to 90% of them seen just once; the ten biggest clones take up over 9.5%. The source material was CD4+ or CD8+ T cells sorted from blood, sampled in a trial of the OX40 agonist ivuxolimab. All receptors derive from an adult with an advanced solid tumor such as melanoma, head and neck, liver or kidney cancer.

The chain has TRBV28 and TRBJ1-5; 12 bases align to TRBD1. CDR1 is MDHEN and CDR2 is SYDVKM in the germline V gene. CDR3 length: 13 residues. The trim removed 8 bases at V and 7 bases at J, leaving 3 bases unmatched. CDR3 nucleotides: TGTGCCAGCGGGACAGGGGGCGGACAGCCCCAGCATTTT. This translates into CASGTGGGQPQHF.

The chain has TRBV6-5 and TRBJ1-5; the match to TRBD1 covers 7 bases. J lost 4 bases, V lost 4 bases, and 4 bases had no gene match. Germline-derived CDR1 and CDR2 are MNHEY and SVGAGI. This CDR3 region has 14 residues. The CDR3 bases are TGTGCCAGCAGTTTGTCAGGGGGAAATCAGCCCCAGCATTTT. The encoded protein is CASSLSGGNQPQHF.

The V and J genes are TRBV4-1 and TRBJ2-7; the match to TRBD1 covers 7 bases. Germline CDR1 and CDR2: MGHRA and YSYEKL. This CDR3 has 14 amino acids. Unmatched junction bases numbered 10, after V lost 4 bases and J lost 7 bases. Here the CDR3 DNA reads TGCGCCAGCAGCCGAGACACAGGGGCGCCGGAGCAGTACTTC. This sequence encodes CASSRDTGAPEQYF.

The rearrangement uses TRBV15 and TRBJ1-5, with 7 bases identical to TRBD1. Trimming took 1 base from V and 7 from J; bases not matched to a gene: 7. The CDR3 sequence is 15 residues long. The germline gives CDR1 LNHNV, CDR2 YYDKDF (reference sequence). In DNA, the CDR3 is TGTGCCACCAGCAGAGGGCAGGGGGGACGGCAGCCCCAGCATTTT. Encoded protein: CATSRGQGGRQPQHF.

This chain links TRBV6-4 with TRBJ2-1; 12 bases line up with TRBD2. The J segment lost 8 bases and the V segment lost 0 bases, leaving 5 bases of the junction unmatched. The CDR3 is made up of 16 amino acids. Germline lookup yields CDR1 MRHNA and CDR2 SNTAGT. The CDR3 nucleotides are TGTGCCAGCAGTGACTCCCTAGCGGGAGGGGCAGATGAGCAGTTCTTC. It translates to CASSDSLAGGADEQFF.

The rearrangement joins TRBV27 to TRBJ1-4; possible D gene TRBD1, 5 bases. The CDR3 loop spans 14 amino acids. Germline values: CDR1 MNHEY, CDR2 SMNVEV (reference sequence). V was cut by 5 bases and J by 7 bases, with 14 bases left in between. The CDR3 DNA follows: TGTGCCAGCAGTCCAGCGGGGGTGGGTGAAAAACTGTTTTTT. Protein: CASSPAGVGEKLFF.

The gene calls are TRBV27 and TRBJ1-5, with D possibly TRBD1 on 5 matching bases. Trimming removed 4 bases from V and 6 bases from J, with 10 bases in between. Germline CDR1 MNHEY, CDR2 SMNVEV (reference sequence). The CDR3 contains 13 residues. The CDR3: CASSWQGGQPQHF. The DNA of the CDR3 is TGTGCCAGCAGTTGGCAGGGCGGTCAGCCCCAGCATTTT.

The chain joins TRBV5-1 to TRBJ2-7, with no clear D. Per the germline V gene, CDR1 is SGHRS and CDR2 is YFSETQ. CDR3 length: 14 residues. The V end lost 0 bases, the J end lost 2 bases, and 9 bases lay between the germline ends. The chain's CDR3 is CASSLVVTTYEQYF. Here the CDR3 DNA reads TGCGCCAGCAGCTTGGTGGTAACCACCTACGAGCAGTACTTC.

The chain joins TRBV6-1 to TRBJ2-5, with D perhaps matching TRBD1 or TRBD2 (6 bases each). V gave up 2 bases and J gave up 5 bases, with 15 bases separating them. The CDR3 is 15 residues long. Germline V gives CDR1 MNHNS, CDR2 SASEGT. The chain's CDR3 is CASSELWGAGETQYF. DNA of the CDR3: TGTGCCAGCAGTGAACTGTGGGGGGCGGGGGAGACCCAGTACTTC.

This chain uses TRBV27 with TRBJ1-5, with D hard to call. V was shortened by 4 bases and J by 4 bases, with 8 bases between the two germline ends. There are 13 residues in the CDR3. Germline V gene lookup returns CDR1 MNHEY and CDR2 SMNVEV (reference sequence). The CDR3 here is CASSYGPNQPQHF. CDR3 bases: TGTGCCAGCAGTTACGGGCCGAATCAGCCCCAGCATTTT.

About this clone itself: An end of the junction differs from the germline gene, which may be a read error. The chain employs TRBV27 and TRBJ2-7, with D unclear. This CDR3 is 13 amino acids long. Germline CDR1 and CDR2: MNHEY and SMNVEV (reference sequence). The CDR3 here is CASSFGDGLEQHF. In nucleotides, the CDR3 is TGTGCCAGCAGTTTTGGAGACGGCTTGGAGCAGCACTTC.

The genes are TRBV2 and TRBJ2-3, with D perhaps TRBD2 (6 bases). Germline V gene data show CDR1 as SNHLY and CDR2 as FYNNEI. Trimming cost V 10 bases and J 2 bases, with 19 bases left between them. CDR3 size: 15 residues. The CDR3 region is CATILGGGATDTQYF. The CDR3 DNA reads TGTGCCACCATCCTCGGTGGCGGGGCCACAGATACGCAGTATTTT. Full variable domain (outside the CDR3, taken from reference TRBV2 and TRBJ2-3): EPEVTQTPSHQVTQMGQEVILRCVPISNHLYFYWYRQILGQKVEFLVSFYNNEISEKSEIFDDQFSVERPDGSNFTLKIRSTKLEDSAMYFCATILGGGATDTQYFGPGTRLTVL.

The rearrangement uses TRBV7-8 and TRBJ2-7; 10 nucleotides match TRBD2. Germline V CDR1 and CDR2: SGHVS, FQNEAQ. The CDR3 contains 14 residues. Trimming took 4 bases from V and 3 from J; bases not matched to a gene: 3. CDR3 DNA: TGTGCCAGCAGCTCCGGACTAGCGGACTACGAGCAGTACTTC. Translated: CASSSGLADYEQYF. Using reference TRBV7-8 and TRBJ2-7 for the parts outside the CDR3, the full variable domain is GAGVSQSPRYKVAKRGQDVALRCDPISGHVSLFWYQQALGQGPEFLTYFQNEAQLDKSGLPSDRFFAERPEGSVSTLKIQRTQQEDSAVYLCASSSGLADYEQYFGPGTRLTVT.

This clone was found a few times. V usage is TRBV7-9 and J usage is TRBJ1-4, with D maybe TRBD1 (5 bases). This CDR3 spans 15 amino acids. V was shortened by 4 bases and J by 4 bases, with 13 bases between the two germline ends. Germline V CDR1 and CDR2: SEHNR, FQNEAQ (reference sequence). The CDR3 coding sequence is TGTGCCAGCAGCTCCACCGGGGCCAGTAATGAAAAACTGTTTTTT. This gives the protein CASSSTGASNEKLFF. The full variable domain, completed using reference TRBV7-9 and TRBJ1-4, is DTGVSQNPRHKITKRGQNVTFRCDPISEHNRLYWYRQTLGQGPEFLTYFQNEAQLEKSRLLSDRFSAERPKGSFSTLEIQRTEQGDSAMYLCASSSTGASNEKLFFGSGTQLSVL.

The chain combines TRBV2 with TRBJ1-2, with D maybe TRBD1 (5 bases). CDR1 is SNHLY, CDR2 FYNNEI, per germline. The CDR3 extends over 14 amino acids. Deletions cut 6 bases from V and 2 bases from J, with 13 bases between. The CDR3 nucleotides are TGTGCCAGCAGATGGACATTAGGGAACTATGGCTACACCTTC. It is translated as CASRWTLGNYGYTF.